This TCR beta chain was documented in a study of CXCR3-negative and CXCR3-positive naive CD8 T cells (dated by TCRdb to about 2019). At the level of the whole study: In total, about 150 million TRB reads were obtained, which works out to roughly 1.5 +/- 0.3 million reads per library. Diversity and physicochemical repertoire analyses were performed on some 10 donors pooled from two independent experiments. Naive subsets from about five donors and memory cells from 3 donors were included in the TRBV-TRBJ cluster analysis. Overall study results and their limits: Within the same donor, TRBV-TRBJ usage looked similar between naive CXCR3-negative and CXCR3-positive cells, but memory cells had distinct patterns. Both naive subsets had comparably high repertoire diversity, while memory CD8+ T cells had much lower repertoire diversity. CXCR3 expression partially decreased after cryopreservation, so most assays used freshly isolated PBMCs. Because surface CD5, which is linked to self-reactivity in mice, was comparable between the naive subsets, TCR interaction strength was also inferred from the physicochemical properties of TRB CDR3s.

Each CD8+ T cell subset was flow-sorted in triplicate, and 300,000 cells per subset were placed directly into RLT lysis buffer. Standard density gradient centrifugation was used to isolate peripheral blood mononuclear cells from buffy coats. Total RNA was extracted from sorted cells with an RNeasy Mini Kit. Worth noting for this clonotype: There is no known antigen for this receptor.

Reads for this sample came from a NextSeq 550. The Human TCR Profiling Kit (MiLaboratory) was used to prepare UMI-labeled 5' RACE TRB cDNA libraries. The full amount of extracted RNA was used for cDNA synthesis, and the full amount of resulting cDNA was used for PCR amplification. Libraries were prepared in parallel with an identical number of PCR cycles. As for the authors' bioinformatics: About 52,000 +/- 9,100 unique UMI-labeled TRB cDNA molecules per library were extracted with MIGEC and MiXCR, with at least two reads per UMI required. On average, each library contained 40,000 +/- 10,000 functional in-frame TRB CDR3 nucleotide clonotypes without stop codons. After downsampling to 5000 UMI-labeled TRB molecules per sample, diversity metrics, including normalized Shannon-Wiener and Chao1, were computed in VDJtools. Clonotype-size-weighted physicochemical properties of the central five CDR3 residues (interaction energy, strength, volume and Kidera factor 4) were computed in VDJtools. TCRdb reprocessed the reads, reporting each CDR3 protein sequence once and no DNA. Here the V and J calls rest on TCRdb's processing, not on the authors' analysis. This sample's clone table shows 35,000 to 40,000 distinct CDR3 sequences. The ten largest make up about 14% of the sample.

The CDR3 goes from the cysteine to the phenylalanine over 15 residues. DNA is not on record. CDR1 is given as LGHNA and CDR2 as YNFKEQ, both from the germline V gene. Rearrangement joined TRBV4-2 to TRBJ2-5; the D gene TCRdb calls, TRBD1, cannot be checked with no DNA. Sequencing was carried out using memory CD8+ T cells from blood. The cell subset or site label, read with the paper, signifies: conventional CD8+ memory T cells (TMEM), sorted as controls. This receptor was identified in a human donor in good health. Some clones in this sample may be carry-over from other donors' samples. Here the CDR3 is given as CASSQDRGGLETQYF.